This TCR beta chain was sequenced for a study of response to subunit inactivated influenza vaccine (dated by TCRdb to 2017 to 2018). Broadly, across the study: Deep quantitative T cell receptor repertoire profiling was used in the study to track responses to a trivalent subunit inactivated influenza vaccine. The research as a whole found: The authors proposed that each seasonal influenza vaccination may bring in only a limited number of new T cells.

Library creation used RT-PCR. The sequencing machine was an Illumina HiSeq 2500. TCRdb reran the public reads through fastp at Q25 and MiXCR, keeping productive beta chains. A single entry per CDR3 protein holds the most common genes and DNA from its merged rows. The sample table shows 500,000 to 600,000 distinct CDR3 sequences, and more than 15% are seen once. The ten largest clones capture 3% of the sample. A remark on this clonotype: Its cognate antigen has yet to be identified. No quality values exist for individual bases; no much larger clone is one base distant.

The sequenced sample was CD4+ T cells sorted from PBMCs, obtained around 2 years after vaccination. The clonotype comes from a man between 50 and 75 years old who received an inactivated influenza vaccine. Donor details come from another sample of the same person, matched by shared clones.

CDR3 sequence: CASSPWTGPTYNEQFF. The nucleotides read TGTGCCAGCAGTCCATGGACGGGACCTACCTACAATGAGCAGTTCTTC. This chain is built from TRBV28 and TRBJ2-1; the D call is possibly TRBD1 or TRBD2, each sharing 5 bases. V is clipped by 5 bases and J by 2 bases, and the sequence between their germline boundaries is 16 bases long. The germline V gene yields MDHEN for CDR1 and SYDVKM for CDR2. Counted from cysteine to phenylalanine, this CDR3 has 16 amino acids. Only the CDR3 part of the read is kept: 48 bases, read in frame from the first base.